This TCR beta chain was obtained from a study of post-analysis software for immune sequencing data. Across the study: Relapsing-remitting, secondary progressive and progressive-relapsing forms made up the multiple sclerosis disease courses.

Study results and caveats: Co-batched samples clustered tightly together by F measure. TRBV5-6, TRBV5-1 and TRBV20-1 were among five TRBV segments more frequent in patients than controls. Normalized Chao1 diversity was significantly reduced in patients versus controls.

This CDR3 region has 17 residues. V lost 1 base and J lost 5; bases outside the gene matches: 7. Germline loops: CDR1 SGHDN, CDR2 FVKESK. Prepared libraries of TCR beta cDNA carried unique molecular identifiers. The yield from about 1 to 10 million T cells was 500,000 or so cDNA molecules in total. TCRdb processed the PCR reads anew with MiXCR; each CDR3 protein has one entry. The repertoire consists of roughly 180,000 distinct CDR3 sequences, with roughly 31% occurring once and the leading ten covering 1.5%. A few counts support this clonotype. Its target is not known. This clonotype was obtained from a girl aged 5-17 years with multiple sclerosis. The sequencing input was blood. The chain recombines TRBV14 with TRBJ2-1; 11 bases agree with TRBD2. CDR3 nucleotides: TGTGCCAGCAGCCAAGGAGGACTAGCGGGCAAGGACAATGAGCAGTTCTTC. Residues: CASSQGGLAGKDNEQFF.